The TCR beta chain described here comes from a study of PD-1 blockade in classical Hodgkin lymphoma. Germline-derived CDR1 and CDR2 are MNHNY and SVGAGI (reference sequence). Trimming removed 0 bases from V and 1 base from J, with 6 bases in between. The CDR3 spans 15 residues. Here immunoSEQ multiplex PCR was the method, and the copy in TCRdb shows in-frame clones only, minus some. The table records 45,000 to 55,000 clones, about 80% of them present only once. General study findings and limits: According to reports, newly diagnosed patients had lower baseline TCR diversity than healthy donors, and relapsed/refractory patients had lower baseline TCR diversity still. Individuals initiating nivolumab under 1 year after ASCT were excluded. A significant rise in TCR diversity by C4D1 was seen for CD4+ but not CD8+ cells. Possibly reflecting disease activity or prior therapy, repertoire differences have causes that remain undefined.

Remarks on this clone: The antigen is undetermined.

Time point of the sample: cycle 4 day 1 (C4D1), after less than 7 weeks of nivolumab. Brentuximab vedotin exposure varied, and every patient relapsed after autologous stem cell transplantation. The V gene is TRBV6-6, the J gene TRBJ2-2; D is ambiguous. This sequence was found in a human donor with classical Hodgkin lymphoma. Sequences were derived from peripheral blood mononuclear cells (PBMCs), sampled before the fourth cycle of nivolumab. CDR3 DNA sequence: TGTGCCAGCAGTTACTCAAGCGAGAACACCGGGGAGCTGTTTTTT. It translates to CASSYSSENTGELFF.